This T cell receptor (beta chain) was captured in a study of T cell responses to AZD1222 COVID-19 vaccine. Findings of the study overall: The study reported that nearly half of spike-specific TCRs target unmutated variant regions.

V shed 6 bases and J 0 bases; nucleotides not matched to a gene: 6. In germline, CDR1 is LNHDA, CDR2 SQIVND (reference sequence). The CDR3 totals 15 residues. Worth noting for this clone: Antigen: not known.

Measured with immunoSEQ multiplex PCR; TCRdb has only the in-frame clones, and not every one. The sample carries 150,000 or so clones, roughly nine tenths recorded once. This receptor was identified in an adult in good health. The chain combines TRBV19 with TRBJ1-1; TRBD1 matches 8 bases. The sequencing here drew on peripheral blood, taken on day 0 of AZD1222 vaccination. Here the CDR3 DNA reads TGTGCCAGTAGCTGGGACAGGCCCATGAACACTGAAGCTTTCTTT. Translated: CASSWDRPMNTEAFF. Complete variable domain (other parts from reference TRBV19 and TRBJ1-1): DGGITQSPKYLFRKEGQNVTLSCEQNLNHDAMYWYRQDPGQGLRLIYYSQIVNDFQKGDIAEGYSVSREKKESFPLTVTSAQKNPTAFYLCASSWDRPMNTEAFFGQGTRLTVV.